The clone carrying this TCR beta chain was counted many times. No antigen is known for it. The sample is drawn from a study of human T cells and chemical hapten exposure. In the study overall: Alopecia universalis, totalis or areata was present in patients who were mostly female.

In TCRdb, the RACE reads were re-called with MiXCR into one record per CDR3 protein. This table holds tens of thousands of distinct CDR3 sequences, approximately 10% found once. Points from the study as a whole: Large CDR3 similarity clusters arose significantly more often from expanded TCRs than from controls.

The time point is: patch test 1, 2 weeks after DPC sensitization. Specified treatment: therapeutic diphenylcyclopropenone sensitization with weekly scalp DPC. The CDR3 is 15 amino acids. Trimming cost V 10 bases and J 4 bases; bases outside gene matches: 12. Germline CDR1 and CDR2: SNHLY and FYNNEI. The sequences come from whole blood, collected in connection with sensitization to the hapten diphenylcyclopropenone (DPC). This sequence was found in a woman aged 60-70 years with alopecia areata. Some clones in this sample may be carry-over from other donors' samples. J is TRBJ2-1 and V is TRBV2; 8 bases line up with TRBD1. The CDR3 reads CATRQGSTSYNEQFF. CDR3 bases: TGTGCCACCCGACAGGGGTCAACCAGTTACAATGAGCAGTTCTTC.